These 21 T cell receptor beta chains originate from one sample sequenced in a study of STAT5B mutations in CD4+ large granular lymphocyte leukemia. Method: immunoSEQ multiplex PCR; TCRdb's copy keeps in-frame clones and lacks some. The repertoire has 35,000 to 40,000 clones, around 75% of them found once; the top ten carry around 0.5%. Sequenced: CD4+ T cells from blood buffy coats. The receptors shown here come from a human donor in good health.

The rearrangement joins TRBV7-6 to TRBJ2-3; D call uncertain. The V end lost 2 bases, the J end lost 0 bases, and 9 bases lay between the germline ends. The germline V gene encodes CDR1 SGHVS and CDR2 FNYEAQ. The CDR3 is 15 residues long. The CDR3 sequence: CASSLMTSSTDTQYF. CDR3 nucleotide sequence: TGTGCCAGCAGCTTAATGACATCAAGCACAGATACGCAGTATTTT.

The chain recombines TRBV5-5 with TRBJ2-5; 8 bases agree with TRBD1. V dropped 4 bases and J dropped 4; count of bases not matched to a gene: 9. The CDR3 consists of 15 residues. Germline CDR1 and CDR2: SGHKS and YYEKEE (reference sequence). CDR3 DNA sequence: TGTGCCAGCAGCATTGACCAGGGGGCGCGAGAGACCCAGTACTTC. Amino acid sequence: CASSIDQGARETQYF.

The chain couples TRBV29-1 to TRBJ2-7, with 9 bases aligning to TRBD1. The CDR3 is made up of 14 amino acids. V was clipped by 5 bases and J by 2 bases; unmatched bases: 7. CDR1 is SQVTM and CDR2 is ANQGSEA in the germline V gene. In nucleotides, the CDR3 is TGCAGCGTTCTTACCGGGACAGGGACCTACGAGCAGTACTTC. It yields the protein CSVLTGTGTYEQYF.

The V call is TRBV29-1, the J call TRBJ1-1; 7 nucleotides match TRBD1. CDR3 length equals 14 residues. In germline, CDR1 is SQVTM, CDR2 ANQGSEA. The V gene end was trimmed by 8 bases and the J gene end by 5 bases; junction bases not matched to a gene: 14. The CDR3 sequence: CSFLPPTGKTEAFF. The CDR3 DNA sequence: TGCAGCTTCCTCCCACCGACAGGGAAAACTGAAGCTTTCTTT.

The CDR3 loop reads CASSPVGSTGELFF. CDR3 DNA: TGTGCCAGCTCACCAGTAGGGAGCACCGGGGAGCTGTTTTTT. The chain employs TRBV18 and TRBJ2-2, with D perhaps TRBD2 (5 bases). CDR3 length: 14 residues. Germline V gene sequence: CDR1 KGHSH, CDR2 LQKENI. V was clipped by 2 bases and J by 4 bases, with 8 bases between them.

V and J are TRBV6-5 and TRBJ1-2, with D perhaps matching TRBD1 (5 bases). Germline V gives CDR1 MNHEY, CDR2 SVGAGI. The CDR3 length is 12 residues. The ends were cut back, 6 bases at V and 3 bases at J, with 8 bases in the middle. CDR3 DNA: TGTGCCAGCAGGGGGGTAGACTATGGCTACACCTTC. Its protein is CASRGVDYGYTF.

As concerns this clone: This CDR3 is also generated by other DNA sequences in the sample. The V gene is TRBV11-2, the J gene TRBJ2-1; D is possibly TRBD2 (6 bases). The germline V and J ends were trimmed by 3 bases and 2 bases, with 8 bases remaining between them. Germline V gene data show CDR1 as SGHAT and CDR2 as FQNNGV. This CDR3 region has 14 residues. CDR3 loop: CASSLAGPYNEQFF. In DNA, the CDR3 is TGTGCCAGCAGCTTGGCGGGACCCTACAATGAGCAGTTCTTC.

The J gene is TRBJ2-2, the V gene TRBV19; 7 bases agree with TRBD2. CDR3 size: 16 residues. The V segment lost 3 bases and the J segment 2 bases; nucleotides outside the gene matches: 6. The V gene's germline CDR1 is LNHDA and CDR2 SQIVND (reference sequence). The CDR3 sequence is CASSIWGRANTGELFF. The CDR3, as DNA: TGTGCCAGTAGTATCTGGGGGAGGGCCAACACCGGGGAGCTGTTTTTT.

V and J are TRBV19 and TRBJ1-5, with 8 bases that match TRBD1. CDR1 and CDR2 from the germline V gene are LNHDA and SQIVND (reference sequence). J gave up 8 bases and V 1 base, and 4 bases lay outside the gene matches. This CDR3 is 14 amino acids long. The CDR3 DNA reads as TGTGCCAGTAGTATAGGGACAGGGCGTAAGCCCCAGCATTTT. Translating gives CASSIGTGRKPQHF.

The gene calls are TRBV19 and TRBJ1-2; D is possibly TRBD1 (5 bases). The CDR3 loop spans 14 amino acids. Trimming cost V 5 bases and J 6 bases, with 16 bases left between them. Germline V gives CDR1 LNHDA, CDR2 SQIVND (reference sequence). The CDR3 spells CASSVDRGRDGYTF. The CDR3 nucleotides read TGTGCCAGTAGTGTGGACCGAGGCAGGGATGGCTACACCTTC. Based on the CDR3 plus reference TRBV19 and TRBJ1-2, the full variable domain is DGGITQSPKYLFRKEGQNVTLSCEQNLNHDAMYWYRQDPGQGLRLIYYSQIVNDFQKGDIAEGYSVSREKKESFPLTVTSAQKNPTAFYLCASSVDRGRDGYTFGSGTRLTVV.

The CDR3 region is CASSTRDRVNEQYF. As DNA, the CDR3 is TGTGCCAGCAGCACCCGGGACAGGGTAAACGAGCAGTACTTC. The chain has TRBV21-1 and TRBJ2-7; the D segment call TRBD1 is taken from the table without a DNA check. TRBV21-1 has pseudogene status. The CDR3 contains 14 residues.

Turning to this clone: At one end the junction does not follow the germline gene, possibly because of a read error. CDR3 residues: CAISGGQGPLVF. CDR3 nucleotides: TGTGCCATCAGTGGTGGACAGGGGCCCCTGGTCTTC. The rearrangement joins TRBV10-3 to TRBJ1-2, with TRBD1 identical over 9 bases. The CDR3 is 12 residues long. Germline loops: CDR1 ENHRY, CDR2 SYGVKD.

Only one count was recorded for this clone. The chain combines TRBV7-9 with TRBJ1-4; D is unresolved. Germline CDR1 is SEHNR and CDR2 is FQNEAQ (reference sequence). This CDR3 is built from 15 residues. V was shortened by 2 bases and J by 4 bases, with 11 bases between the two germline ends. The chain's CDR3 is CASSLSWQSNEKLFF. For the CDR3, the DNA is TGTGCCAGCAGCTTATCTTGGCAGAGTAATGAAAAACTGTTTTTT.

This sequence joins TRBV7-9 and TRBJ2-1; a weak D match, TRBD2 (6 bases). Germline CDR1 is SEHNR and CDR2 is FQNEAQ (reference sequence). CDR3 size: 17 residues. V lost 5 bases, J lost 10 bases, and 27 bases lay in between. This CDR3 reads CASSQREALLYDYEQFF. For the CDR3, the DNA is TGTGCCAGCAGCCAAAGGGAGGCCCTTCTGTACGATTACGAGCAGTTCTTC.

This chain joins TRBV7-9 and TRBJ1-6, with TRBD1 identical over 10 bases. Trimming removed 6 bases from V and 7 bases from J; junction bases left unmatched: 6. The length of the CDR3 is 15 residues. Germline lookup yields CDR1 SEHNR and CDR2 FQNEAQ (reference sequence). For the CDR3, the DNA is TGTGCCAGCAGGTCGCCGGGACAGGGGAATTCACCCCTCCACTTT. Protein product: CASRSPGQGNSPLHF. The variable domain in full, completed from reference TRBV7-9 and TRBJ1-6, reads DTGVSQNPRHKITKRGQNVTFRCDPISEHNRLYWYRQTLGQGPEFLTYFQNEAQLEKSRLLSDRFSAERPKGSFSTLEIQRTEQGDSAMYLCASRSPGQGNSPLHFGNGTRLTVT.

This clone has just a few counts. The CDR3 nucleotides are TGTGCCAGCAGCCAAGAGGGACGGGGGGGCGCTGAGCAGTTCTTC. This gives the protein CASSQEGRGGAEQFF. The chain has TRBV4-2 and TRBJ2-1; 8 nucleotides align to TRBD2. The junction had 7 bases not matched to a gene; V was cut back by 0 bases and J by 9 bases. Germline V CDR1 and CDR2: LGHNA, YNFKEQ. This CDR3 contains 15 residues.

The chain joins TRBV7-2 to TRBJ2-3, with unresolved D. Germline loops: CDR1 SGHTA, CDR2 FQGNSA. CDR3 length equals 14 residues. Trimming left V 5 bases short and J 0 bases short, with 9 bases between. This CDR3 reads CASSLGASTDTQYF. For the CDR3, the DNA is TGTGCCAGCAGCCTGGGCGCTAGCACAGATACGCAGTATTTT. The full variable domain, its missing parts supplied by reference TRBV7-2 and TRBJ2-3, is GAGVSQSPSNKVTEKGKDVELRCDPISGHTALYWYRQSLGQGLEFLIYFQGNSAPDKSGLPSDRFSAERTGGSVSTLTIQRTQQEDSAVYLCASSLGASTDTQYFGPGTRLTVL.

This sequence joins TRBV5-1 and TRBJ2-6, with unresolved D. This CDR3 contains 15 residues. Between the trimmed V and J ends, which lost 0 bases and 2 bases, there was a span of 6 bases. Germline CDR1 SGHRS, CDR2 YFSETQ. Here the CDR3 DNA reads TGCGCCAGCAGCTTGGAAGGGCCTGGGGCCAACGTCCTGACTTTC. Residues: CASSLEGPGANVLTF. The full variable domain, completed using reference TRBV5-1 and TRBJ2-6, is KAGVTQTPRYLIKTRGQQVTLSCSPISGHRSVSWYQQTPGQGLQFLFEYFSETQRNKGNFPGRFSGRQFSNSRSEMNVSTLELGDSALYLCASSLEGPGANVLTFGAGSRLTVL.

J is TRBJ2-7 and V is TRBV18; the match to TRBD2 covers 7 bases. The CDR3 runs to 13 residues. Germline loops: CDR1 KGHSH, CDR2 LQKENI. V lost 7 bases and J lost 6; bases outside the gene matches: 9. The CDR3 sequence: CASCNRPGGEQYF. The DNA for the CDR3 is TGTGCCAGCTGTAACAGACCGGGGGGCGAGCAGTACTTC.

This clone showed up just once. The chain joins TRBV9 to TRBJ1-4; D may be TRBD1 (5 bases). The CDR3 extends over 13 amino acids. Germline V lookup: CDR1 SGDLS, CDR2 YYNGEE. V was pared by 4 bases and J by 8 bases, with 12 bases between. The CDR3, as DNA: TGTGCCAGCAGCAGGGGATCGGACGAAAAACTGTTTTTT. Translation: CASSRGSDEKLFF.

CDR3 residues: CASSWDGDGYTF. CDR3 DNA sequence: TGTGCCAGCAGCTGGGACGGAGATGGCTACACCTTC. This chain links TRBV11-2 with TRBJ1-2; TRBD1 is a possible D gene (5 bases). There are 12 residues in the CDR3. Trimming left V 4 bases short and J 6 bases short, with 9 bases between. Germline V gene lookup returns CDR1 SGHAT and CDR2 FQNNGV.